This T cell receptor (beta chain) was sequenced during a study of CD8 T cells in ankylosing spondylitis. Trimming shortened V by 0 bases and J by 7 bases, and 19 bases separated the two germline ends. In germline, CDR1 is SGHRS, CDR2 YFSETQ. This CDR3 spans 17 amino acids. The authors made TCR beta libraries by quantitative 5'-RACE with molecular barcodes. TCRdb reprocessed the 5' RACE reads with MiXCR, giving one entry per CDR3 protein. The sample includes 240,000 or so distinct CDR3 sequences, about 10% of them seen just once. This clonotype showed up many times. Its specificity is unknown. Whole-study results and caveats: A motif of eight highly homologous TCR beta variants was seen as apparently characteristic of ankylosing spondylitis blood.

The V and J genes are TRBV5-1 and TRBJ1-4, with D possibly being TRBD1 (6 bases). Material for sequencing was blood, either unsorted or a sorted T cell fraction (not recorded which). The TCR sequence derives from a male donor with ankylosing spondylitis or in good health (not recorded which). In nucleotides, the CDR3 is TGCGCCAGCAGCTTGGGGGCTGGAGGGGGAGAGGCTGAAAAACTGTTTTTT. Its translation is CASSLGAGGGEAEKLFF.